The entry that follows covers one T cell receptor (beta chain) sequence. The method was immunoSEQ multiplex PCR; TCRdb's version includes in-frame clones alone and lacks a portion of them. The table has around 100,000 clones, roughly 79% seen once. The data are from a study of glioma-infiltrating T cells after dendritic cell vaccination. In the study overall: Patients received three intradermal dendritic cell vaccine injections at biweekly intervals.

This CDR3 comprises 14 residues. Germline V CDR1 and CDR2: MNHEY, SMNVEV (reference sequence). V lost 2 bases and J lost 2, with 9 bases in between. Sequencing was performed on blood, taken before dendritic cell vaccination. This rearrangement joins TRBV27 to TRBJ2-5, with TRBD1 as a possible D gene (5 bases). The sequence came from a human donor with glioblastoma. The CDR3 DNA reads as TGTGCCAGCAGTTTACACCGGACACAAGAGACCCAGTACTTC. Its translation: CASSLHRTQETQYF.